Below, 12 T cell receptor beta chains from the same sample are listed, as sequenced in a study of patients and donors after allogeneic stem cell transplantation (dated by TCRdb to about 2020). Library generation was performed with RT-PCR. Sequencing took place on a NextSeq 550. The public reads were reprocessed in TCRdb via fastp at Q25 and MiXCR, keeping in-frame beta chains. All rows with the same CDR3 protein become a single entry with the most common DNA and genes. The sample table holds about 960,000 distinct CDR3 sequences, of which roughly 18% were seen once. The top ten clonotypes cover 5% to 6.5% of the sample. What was sequenced was blood, either unsorted or a sorted T cell fraction (not recorded which). Receptors originate from a human donor who was either an allogeneic HSCT recipient or a stem cell or donor lymphocyte infusion donor (not recorded which). It is not recorded whose cells these are; they may come from a transplant donor.

As for this clonotype: Germline and junction disagree at one end, which may indicate a read error. This chain connects TRBV3-1 to TRBJ2-1; possibly TRBD1 or TRBD2 for D (6 bases each). Looked up from germline, CDR1 is LGHDT and CDR2 is YNNKEL (reference sequence). The CDR3 is 14 residues long. The CDR3, as DNA: TGTGCCAGCAGCCAAGGCGTGGATCCGCTTGGGGGGCTCTTC. Amino acids: CASSQGVDPLGGLF.

There are many counts of this clonotype. This rearrangement joins TRBV5-1 to TRBJ2-5; 7 nucleotides match TRBD1. V was clipped by 5 bases and J by 1 base; unmatched bases: 5. CDR1 SGHRS and CDR2 YFSETQ come from the germline V gene. CDR3 length equals 14 residues. CDR3 bases: TGCGCCAGCAGTGCCGGGACAGCCCAAGAGACCCAGTACTTC. Translation gives CASSAGTAQETQYF.

The chain combines TRBV6-2 or TRBV6-3 with TRBJ2-6; no clear D. This CDR3 contains 16 residues. From germline, CDR1 is MNHEY and CDR2 SVGEGT. The V end was cut by 5 bases, the J end by 0 bases, with 11 bases between. This chain's CDR3 is CASSPTDRSGANVLTF. As DNA, the CDR3 is TGTGCCAGCAGTCCTACGGACCGCTCTGGGGCCAACGTCCTGACTTTC.

The gene calls are TRBV6-1 and TRBJ2-2; the match to TRBD1 covers 7 bases. Per the germline V gene, CDR1 is MNHNS and CDR2 is SASEGT. This CDR3 has 13 amino acids. J was trimmed by 5 bases and V by 6 bases; bases with no gene match: 3. CDR3 DNA: TGTGCCAGCAGCGTACAGGGGACCGGGGAGCTGTTTTTT. Translating gives CASSVQGTGELFF.

This clonotype has just a few counts. CDR3 residues: CASSLRQGAGTEAFF. DNA of the CDR3: TGCGCCAGCAGCTTAAGACAGGGGGCAGGAACTGAAGCTTTCTTT. The chain joins TRBV5-1 to TRBJ1-1; TRBD1 agrees at 10 bases. The CDR3 has 15 amino acids. The trim removed 2 bases at V and 5 bases at J, leaving 6 bases unmatched. Germline CDR1 SGHRS, CDR2 YFSETQ.

J is TRBJ2-2 and V is TRBV29-1; a possible D gene is TRBD1 (6 bases). The germline CDR1 and CDR2 sequences are SQVTM and ANQGSEA. CDR3 length: 12 amino acids. V dropped 7 bases and J dropped 5 bases, with 11 bases sitting between them. The DNA for the CDR3 is TGCAGCGGCGGACAGAGGACCGGGGAGCTGTTTTTT. Translation: CSGGQRTGELFF.

This clonotype has a handful of counts. CDR3 DNA: TGTGCCAGCAGCGTAGCAGGCGACCAAGAGACCCAGTACTTC. Amino acid sequence: CASSVAGDQETQYF. The chain recombines TRBV9 with TRBJ2-5; D remains ambiguous. This CDR3 is 14 amino acids long. CDR1 and CDR2 from the germline V gene are SGDLS and YYNGEE. Between the trimmed V and J ends, which lost 0 bases and 0 bases, there was a span of 6 bases.

This clonotype was found many times. CDR3 protein: CASSLGTNSGANVLTF. The CDR3 DNA follows: TGTGCCAGCAGTTTGGGGACAAACTCTGGGGCCAACGTCCTGACTTTC. This chain connects TRBV12-3 or TRBV12-4 to TRBJ2-6; a weak D match, TRBD1 (6 bases). This CDR3 has 16 amino acids. V lost 3 bases and J lost 0, with 9 bases in between.

This clonotype was observed a handful of times. This rearrangement joins TRBV6-5 to TRBJ2-3; D may match TRBD1 or TRBD2 (5 bases each). From germline, CDR1 is MNHEY and CDR2 SVGAGI. The germline V and J ends were trimmed by 2 bases and 3 bases, with 15 bases remaining between them. This CDR3 is built from 16 residues. The CDR3: CASSYTRGASTDTQYF. CDR3 DNA sequence: TGTGCCAGCAGTTACACGAGGGGAGCTTCTACAGATACGCAGTATTTT.

This clonotype was counted only a few times. The rearrangement uses TRBV27 and TRBJ2-7; D is perhaps TRBD1 (5 bases). The CDR3 is made up of 15 amino acids. The V gene's germline CDR1 is MNHEY and CDR2 SMNVEV (reference sequence). Trimming shortened V by 3 bases and J by 3 bases, and 15 bases separated the two germline ends. The CDR3 spells CASSLWAGLDYEQYF. The CDR3 bases are TGTGCCAGCAGTTTGTGGGCAGGGTTGGACTACGAGCAGTACTTC.

The chain has TRBV6-2 or TRBV6-3 and TRBJ2-1; D possibly matches TRBD1 or TRBD2 (5 bases each). Germline V lookup: CDR1 MNHEY, CDR2 SVGEGT. V lost 11 bases to trimming and J lost 5 bases, with 28 bases between them. The CDR3 consists of 17 residues. The DNA for the CDR3 is TGTGCCGGCCGAAAGGGGAGTGGGCGGTCTAACCACAATGAGCAGTTCTTC. Protein sequence: CAGRKGSGRSNHNEQFF.

The chain recombines TRBV7-3 with TRBJ2-3; D is perhaps TRBD2 (5 bases). The V gene lost 4 bases and the J gene lost 4 bases, with 12 bases spanning the gap. This CDR3 has 14 amino acids. The germline V gene has CDR1 SGHTA and CDR2 FQGTGA. The CDR3 region has the DNA TGTGCCAGCAGCTACGGGGTTCGCGCAGATACGCAGTATTTT. Its translation: CASSYGVRADTQYF.